Listed here are 18 T cell receptor beta chains from one sample, sequenced in a study of shared clonotypes between healthy human individuals. Only in-frame clones appear in the TCRdb table, and some are missing; sequencing was by immunoSEQ multiplex PCR. The profile shows about 1,500,000 clones, roughly 96% of them singletons. Sequenced input: naive CD4+ T cells sorted from blood. The subset here: CD45RA+ positively selected. These receptors were obtained from a man younger than 45 in good health.

The chain employs TRBV30 and TRBJ2-7; tentative D call: TRBD2 (5 bases). The V gene lost 0 bases and the J gene lost 7 bases, with 7 bases spanning the gap. The germline CDR1 and CDR2 sequences are GTSNPN and SVGIG (reference sequence). The CDR3 contains 11 residues. The DNA for the CDR3 is TGTGCCTGGAGTGTACTAGAGGAGCAGTACTTC. Amino acid sequence: CAWSVLEEQYF. The full variable domain, rest sourced from reference TRBV30 and TRBJ2-7, is SQTIHQWPATLVQPVGSPLSLECTVEGTSNPNLYWYRQAAGRGLQLLFYSVGIGQISSEVPQNLSASRPQDRQFILSSKKLLLSDSGFYLCAWSVLEEQYFGPGTRLTVT.

J is TRBJ2-3 and V is TRBV5-4; 9 bases are a match to TRBD1. The V segment lost 7 bases and the J segment 3 bases; nucleotides outside the gene matches: 6. This CDR3 spans 14 amino acids. Looked up from germline, CDR1 is SGHNT and CDR2 is YYREEE (reference sequence). CDR3 loop: CASQRTGETDTQYF. The DNA for the CDR3 is TGTGCCAGCCAGAGGACAGGGGAGACAGATACGCAGTATTTT.

The CDR3 DNA reads as TGTGCCAGGTCTACAAACCAATTCAGGGGGCCCGAAGAGACCCAGTACTTC. This gives the protein CARSTNQFRGPEETQYF. The V call is TRBV7-2, the J call TRBJ2-5, with TRBD1 identical over 8 bases. CDR1 and CDR2 (germline): SGHTA, FQGNSA. Germline trimming cut 9 bases from V and 3 bases from J; bases unmatched to any gene: 18. This CDR3 spans 17 amino acids. Based on the CDR3 plus reference TRBV7-2 and TRBJ2-5, the full variable domain is GAGVSQSPSNKVTEKGKDVELRCDPISGHTALYWYRQSLGQGLEFLIYFQGNSAPDKSGLPSDRFSAERTGGSVSTLTIQRTQQEDSAVYLCARSTNQFRGPEETQYFGPGTRLLVL.

The V and J genes are TRBV5-8 and TRBJ2-7; TRBD2 agrees at 10 bases. The CDR3 consists of 15 residues. V lost 0 bases to trimming and J lost 3 bases; unmatched junction nucleotides: 3. Germline CDR1 SGHTS, CDR2 YDEGEE. This chain's CDR3 is CASSLAPSGSYEQYF. The CDR3, as DNA: TGTGCCAGCAGCTTGGCCCCTAGCGGGAGCTACGAGCAGTACTTC.

The chain combines TRBV5-8 with TRBJ1-5; maybe TRBD1 (5 bases). Germline CDR1 SGHTS, CDR2 YDEGEE. V lost 0 bases, J lost 9 bases, and 10 bases lay in between. This CDR3 comprises 13 residues. Here the CDR3 reads CASSLGGAPPQHF. CDR3 DNA sequence: TGTGCCAGCAGCTTGGGGGGCGCCCCGCCCCAGCATTTT.

CDR3 protein: CASSSGVSISGNTIYF. The CDR3 nucleotides are TGCGCCAGCAGCTCAGGGGTCTCTATCTCTGGAAACACCATATATTTT. The V gene is TRBV5-1, the J gene TRBJ1-3, with a possible D match to TRBD1 (6 bases). Germline V lookup: CDR1 SGHRS, CDR2 YFSETQ. Trimming left V 3 bases short and J 0 bases short, with 13 bases between. The CDR3 contains 16 residues.

The chain links TRBV7-2 to TRBJ1-2, with D unclear. V lost 2 bases, J lost 8 bases, and 12 bases lay in between. CDR1 and CDR2 from the germline V gene are SGHTA and FQGNSA. The CDR3 runs to 13 residues. The CDR3 spells CASSLIGWGGYTF. Here the CDR3 DNA reads TGTGCCAGCAGCTTAATCGGATGGGGAGGCTACACCTTC.

The rearrangement links TRBV6-5 to TRBJ2-1, with 11 positions matching TRBD2. Germline V gene lookup returns CDR1 MNHEY and CDR2 SVGAGI. This CDR3 has 15 residues. V lost 6 bases, J lost 8 bases, and 9 bases stayed unmatched. As DNA, the CDR3 is TGTGCCAGCAGGGATCGACTAGCGGGATTCTATGAGCAGTTCTTC. Encoded protein: CASRDRLAGFYEQFF.

The chain uses TRBV11-2 and TRBJ2-7, with 7 bases identical to TRBD2. Germline V gene lookup returns CDR1 SGHAT and CDR2 FQNNGV. The V and J ends lost 5 bases and 6 bases, in that order; junction bases with no gene match: 13. The CDR3 is 15 amino acids. The DNA of the CDR3 is TGTGCCAGCAGCCCCAGACCCACCGGCGGGAGCGAGCAGTACTTC. This translates into CASSPRPTGGSEQYF.

This clone was found once. The chain is built from TRBV19 and TRBJ1-4; D perhaps matches TRBD1 (5 bases). This CDR3 contains 12 residues. The V end was cut by 7 bases, the J end by 8 bases, with 11 bases between. Germline-derived CDR1 and CDR2 are LNHDA and SQIVND (reference sequence). CDR3 nucleotides: TGTGCCAGTAATCAGGGCAGGGAAAAACTGTTTTTT. Amino acid sequence: CASNQGREKLFF.

The gene calls are TRBV2 and TRBJ1-2; the match to TRBD1 covers 9 bases. V gave up 6 bases and J gave up 11 bases; unmatched junction bases: 4. CDR3 length equals 11 residues. Germline V CDR1 and CDR2: SNHLY, FYNNEI. In nucleotides, the CDR3 is TGTGCCAGCAGACAGACAGGGGGTTACACCTTC. Translated, it gives CASRQTGGYTF.

This clone was observed a few times. At one end the junction does not follow the germline gene, possibly because of a read error. This chain connects TRBV7-9 to TRBJ2-1; TRBD2 agrees at 8 bases. This CDR3 contains 15 residues. Germline CDR1 and CDR2: SEHNR and FQNEAQ (reference sequence). The CDR3 sequence is CASTLSGSDYNEQFF. CDR3 DNA sequence: TGTGCCAGCACCTTAAGCGGGAGCGATTACAATGAGCAGTTCTTC.

The chain employs TRBV6-4 and TRBJ2-6, with D hard to call. This CDR3 region has 16 residues. The V end was cut by 2 bases, the J end by 0 bases, with 8 bases between. Per germline, CDR1 MRHNA and CDR2 SNTAGT. CDR3 loop: CASSDRAGSGANVLTF. CDR3 bases: TGTGCCAGCAGTGACAGGGCCGGCTCTGGGGCCAACGTCCTGACTTTC.

The chain recombines TRBV6-5 with TRBJ1-3; D not certain. The CDR3 contains 15 residues. V gave up 7 bases and J gave up 0 bases, with 13 bases separating them. CDR1 is MNHEY, CDR2 SVGAGI, per germline. This CDR3 reads CASKMNQDSGNTIYF. CDR3 sequence (DNA): TGTGCCAGCAAAATGAATCAGGACTCTGGAAACACCATATATTTT.

This clone appeared a single time. The chain has TRBV28 and TRBJ2-7; unclear D gene. Germline CDR1 MDHEN, CDR2 SYDVKM. There are 15 residues in the CDR3. V was trimmed by 5 bases and J by 4 bases, leaving 18 bases between them. The CDR3 sequence: CASSPPPIRSYEQYF. The CDR3 nucleotides are TGTGCCAGCAGTCCCCCCCCAATAAGGTCATACGAGCAGTACTTC.

V gene TRBV7-9 combines with J gene TRBJ1-5; D is uncertain. Trimming took 1 base from V and 0 from J, leaving 7 bases between them. CDR3 length equals 15 residues. Per germline, CDR1 SEHNR and CDR2 FQNEAQ (reference sequence). The chain's CDR3 is CASSLGDFSNQPQHF. CDR3 nucleotides: TGTGCCAGCAGCTTAGGTGACTTTAGCAATCAGCCCCAGCATTTT.

The rearrangement joins TRBV29-1 to TRBJ2-2; TRBD2 is a possible D gene (6 bases). The CDR3 length is 14 residues. V was pared by 3 bases and J by 6 bases, with 14 bases between. Per the germline V gene, CDR1 is SQVTM and CDR2 is ANQGSEA. CDR3 region: CSVEAGWRPGELFF. In DNA, the CDR3 is TGCAGCGTTGAGGCGGGATGGAGGCCCGGGGAGCTGTTTTTT.

The V call is TRBV4-2, the J call TRBJ2-2; 9 nucleotides align to TRBD2. This CDR3 spans 16 amino acids. CDR1 and CDR2 (germline): LGHNA, YNFKEQ. V dropped 5 bases and J dropped 7; count of bases not matched to a gene: 11. CDR3 region: CASSLFVAGVGGELFF. Written as DNA, the CDR3 is TGTGCCAGCAGCTTATTTGTAGCGGGAGTTGGCGGGGAGCTGTTTTTT.